This T cell receptor (beta chain) was observed in a study of response to subunit inactivated influenza vaccine. Study observations and caveats: Each seasonal influenza vaccination recruits few new T cells, the authors suggested.

Comments on this clonotype: Its antigen is unknown.

The germline gives CDR1 ENHRY, CDR2 SYGVKD. The CDR3 runs to 13 residues. Trimming cost V 7 bases and J 3 bases; bases outside gene matches: 6. TCRdb recomputed calls from the RT-PCR reads with MiXCR, one row per CDR3 protein. The sample carries hundreds of thousands of distinct CDR3 sequences, 16% recorded once. The sample was CD4+ T cells sorted from PBMCs, taken around 2 years after vaccination. This TCR was recovered from a man in his fifties or sixties who received an inactivated influenza vaccine. The chain couples TRBV10-3 to TRBJ2-7; 7 bases align to TRBD1. CDR3 bases: TGTGCCATCAAGCCTGGGACAGACTACGAGCAGTACTTC. This gives the protein CAIKPGTDYEQYF.